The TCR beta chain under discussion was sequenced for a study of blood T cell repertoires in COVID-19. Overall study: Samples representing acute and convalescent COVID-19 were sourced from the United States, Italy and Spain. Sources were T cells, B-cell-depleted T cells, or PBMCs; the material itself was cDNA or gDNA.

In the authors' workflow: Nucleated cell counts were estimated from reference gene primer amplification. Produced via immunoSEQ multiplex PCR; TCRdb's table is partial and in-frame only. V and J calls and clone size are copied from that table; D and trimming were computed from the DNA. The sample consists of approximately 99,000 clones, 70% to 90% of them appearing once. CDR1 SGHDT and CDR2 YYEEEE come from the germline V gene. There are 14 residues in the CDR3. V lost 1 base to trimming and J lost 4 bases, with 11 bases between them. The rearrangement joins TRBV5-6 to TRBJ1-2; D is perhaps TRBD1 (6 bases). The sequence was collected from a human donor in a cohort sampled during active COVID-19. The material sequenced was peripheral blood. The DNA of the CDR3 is TGTGCCAGCAGCTTGCCCCAGGGGACCTATGGCTACACCTTC. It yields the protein CASSLPQGTYGYTF.